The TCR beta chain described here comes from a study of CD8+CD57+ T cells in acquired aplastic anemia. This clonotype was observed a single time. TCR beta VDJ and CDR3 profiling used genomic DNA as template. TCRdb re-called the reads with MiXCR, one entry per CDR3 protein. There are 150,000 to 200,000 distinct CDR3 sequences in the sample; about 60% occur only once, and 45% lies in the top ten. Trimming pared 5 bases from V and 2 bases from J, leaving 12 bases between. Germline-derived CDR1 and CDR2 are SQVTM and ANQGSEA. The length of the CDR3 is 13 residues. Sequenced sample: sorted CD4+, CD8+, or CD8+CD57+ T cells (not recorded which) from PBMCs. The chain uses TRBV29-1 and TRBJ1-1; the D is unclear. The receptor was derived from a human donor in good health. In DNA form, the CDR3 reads TGCAGCGTTTCAAGGGCAGAAAACACTGAAGCTTTCTTT. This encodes CSVSRAENTEAFF. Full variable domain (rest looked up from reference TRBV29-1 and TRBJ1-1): SAVISQKPSRDICQRGTSLTIQCQVDSQVTMMFWYRQQPGQSLTLIATANQGSEATYESGFVIDKFPISRPNLTFSTLTVSNMSPEDSSIYLCSVSRAENTEAFFGQGTRLTVV.